The clone carrying this T cell receptor beta chain was found a few times. Its cognate antigen is unknown. Construction of TCR beta libraries was performed using quantitative 5'-RACE with molecular barcodes. One entry per CDR3 protein, called by TCRdb with MiXCR from the 5' RACE reads. The sample lists 100,000 to 150,000 distinct CDR3 sequences, approximately 17% seen once, with around a third in the top ten. The data belong to a study of CD8 T cells in ankylosing spondylitis. The V and J ends lost 1 base and 0 bases respectively, with 22 bases between them. The CDR3 covers 20 residues. The germline gives CDR1 LGHNT, CDR2 FRNRAP. Study results and caveats: Within matched ankylosing spondylitis synovial fluid, disease-linked clones were reportedly significantly enriched. Past studies reported some motif variants in reactive arthritis synovial fluid and blood. The authors found the disease-linked clones to be CD8+ and relatively rare in peripheral blood. One TCR beta motif, made up of under ten highly homologous variants, appeared characteristic of ankylosing spondylitis blood.

The sample was blood, either unsorted or a sorted T cell fraction (not recorded which). This TCR was recovered from a male donor with ankylosing spondylitis. This rearrangement joins TRBV12-5 to TRBJ1-5; tentative D call: TRBD1 (6 bases). As DNA, the CDR3 is TGTGCTAGTGGTTTGGGGGGTAGTCGGACAGCTGAAAGTAGCAATCAGCCCCAGCATTTT. Translating gives CASGLGGSRTAESSNQPQHF.